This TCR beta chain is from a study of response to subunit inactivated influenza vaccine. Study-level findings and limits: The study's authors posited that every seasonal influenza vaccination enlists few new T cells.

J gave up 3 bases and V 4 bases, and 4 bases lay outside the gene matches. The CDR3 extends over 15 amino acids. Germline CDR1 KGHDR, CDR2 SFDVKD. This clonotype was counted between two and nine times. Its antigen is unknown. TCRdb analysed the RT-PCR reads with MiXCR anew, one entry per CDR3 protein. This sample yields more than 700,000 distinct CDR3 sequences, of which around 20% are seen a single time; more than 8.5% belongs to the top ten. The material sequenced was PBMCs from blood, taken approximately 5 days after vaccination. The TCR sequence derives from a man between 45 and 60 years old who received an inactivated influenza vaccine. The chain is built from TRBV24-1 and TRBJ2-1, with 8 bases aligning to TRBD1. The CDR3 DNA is TGTGCCACCAGTGACTTGGACAGGGACTACAATGAGCAGTTCTTC. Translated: CATSDLDRDYNEQFF.